This TCR beta chain stems from a study of cytomegalovirus exposure and HLA in healthy donors. Whole-study context: A data release that came early held roughly 85 million unique TCRs from HLA-typed donors.

Germline V lookup: CDR1 LGHNA, CDR2 YSLEER. V dropped 0 bases and J dropped 0; count of bases not matched to a gene: 11. The CDR3 is made up of 19 amino acids. The study's findings and limits: Presence/absence analysis assumed near-uniform sequencing depth across donors. HLA alleles showed associations with about 15,000 TCR beta sequences in a later analysis, at a 0.05 false discovery rate. Overall, around 160 TCR beta chains were annotated as cytomegalovirus-associated.

Concerning this clone itself: Its specificity is unknown.

13 Jbeta primers and 60 Vbeta primers were used for the PCR. TCRdb keeps only in-frame clones here, not all; method: immunoSEQ multiplex PCR. The sample consists of approximately 120,000 clones, less than 80% of them appearing once. The chain carries TRBV4-3 and TRBJ1-2, with 9 bases aligning to TRBD1. This receptor was taken from a woman between 45 and 65 years old in good health and CMV-seronegative. Sequencing input: PBMCs. The CDR3 DNA is TGCGCCAGCAGCCAAGATCATGGGACAGGGCTTGCGGCTAACTATGGCTACACCTTC. Translating gives CASSQDHGTGLAANYGYTF.